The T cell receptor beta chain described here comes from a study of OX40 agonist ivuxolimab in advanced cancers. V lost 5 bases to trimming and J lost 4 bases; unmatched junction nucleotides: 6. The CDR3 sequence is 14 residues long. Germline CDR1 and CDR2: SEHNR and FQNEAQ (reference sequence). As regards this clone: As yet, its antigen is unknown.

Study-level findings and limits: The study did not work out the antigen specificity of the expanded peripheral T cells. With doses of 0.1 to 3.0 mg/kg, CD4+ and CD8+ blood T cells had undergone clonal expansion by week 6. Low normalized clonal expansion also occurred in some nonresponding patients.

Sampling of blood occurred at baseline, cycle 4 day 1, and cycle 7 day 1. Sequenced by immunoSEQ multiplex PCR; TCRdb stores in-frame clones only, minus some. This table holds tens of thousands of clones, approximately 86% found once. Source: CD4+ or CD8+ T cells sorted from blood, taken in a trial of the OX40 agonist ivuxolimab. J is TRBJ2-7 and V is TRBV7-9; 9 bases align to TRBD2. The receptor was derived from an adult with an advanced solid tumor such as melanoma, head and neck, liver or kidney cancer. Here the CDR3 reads CASSAAAGGYEQYF. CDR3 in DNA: TGTGCCAGCAGCGCCGCGGCGGGGGGGTACGAGCAGTACTTC.